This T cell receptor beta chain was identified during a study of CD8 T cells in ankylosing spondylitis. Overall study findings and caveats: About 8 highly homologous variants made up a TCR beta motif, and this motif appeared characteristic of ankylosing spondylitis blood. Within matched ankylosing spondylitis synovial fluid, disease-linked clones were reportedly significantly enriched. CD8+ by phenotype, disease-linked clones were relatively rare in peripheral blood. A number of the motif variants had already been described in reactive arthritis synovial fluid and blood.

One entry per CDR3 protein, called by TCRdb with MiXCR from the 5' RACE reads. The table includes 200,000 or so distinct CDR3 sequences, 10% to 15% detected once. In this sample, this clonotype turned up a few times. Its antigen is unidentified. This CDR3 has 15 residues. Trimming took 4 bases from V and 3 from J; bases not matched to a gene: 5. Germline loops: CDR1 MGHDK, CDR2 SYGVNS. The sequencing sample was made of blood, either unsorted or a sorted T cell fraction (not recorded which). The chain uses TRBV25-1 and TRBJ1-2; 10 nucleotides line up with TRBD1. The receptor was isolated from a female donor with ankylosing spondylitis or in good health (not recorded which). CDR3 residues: CASSASGTGDYGYTF. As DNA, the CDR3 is TGTGCCAGCAGTGCTTCCGGGACAGGGGACTATGGCTACACCTTC.